This T cell receptor beta chain was found in a study of control samples from healthy donors and cancer patients. Profiling relied on immunoSEQ multiplex PCR, and the TCRdb table lists in-frame clones only, not all of them. The data hold 75,000 to 80,000 clones, with roughly 90% observed a single time. The V gene lost 8 bases and the J gene lost 4 bases, with 11 bases spanning the gap. Germline V gene sequence: CDR1 MDHEN, CDR2 SYDVKM. CDR3 length equals 12 residues. This chain joins TRBV28 and TRBJ1-2; possible D gene TRBD1, 5 bases. Sequencing input: PBMCs. This clonotype originated in a woman between 45 and 65 years old with colorectal cancer. The CDR3, as DNA: TGTGCCAGCTGGCGGGGGAGCTATGGCTACACCTTC. Translation gives CASWRGSYGYTF.